Following are 9 T cell receptor beta chains from one sample sequenced in a study of molecular identifiers for immune sequencing clone quantification. TCRdb fed the PCR reads into MiXCR, producing one record per CDR3 protein. Of around 40,000 distinct CDR3 sequences detected, around 21% appear once; the ten largest clones hold under 1.3%. Sequencing was done on a sample of naive CD8+ T cells from blood, with Jurkat cell RNA spiked in. The subset was: FACS-sorted CD8+CD4-CCR7+CD45RA+ naive T cells. The receptors were gathered from a human donor in good health. Some libraries in this study had Jurkat cell RNA spiked in.

This clonotype was seen ten or more times. This chain links TRBV30 with TRBJ2-3, with 7 nucleotides matching TRBD1. The CDR3 runs 15 residues. With 3 bases clipped from V and 1 base from J, the junction kept 7 bases outside the gene matches. Germline V gives CDR1 GTSNPN, CDR2 SVGIG (reference sequence). The CDR3 sequence is CAWSEGALGTDTQYF. CDR3 DNA sequence: TGTGCCTGGAGCGAGGGGGCGCTTGGCACAGATACGCAGTATTTT.

The sample holds many counts of this clonotype. The chain couples TRBV27 to TRBJ2-3; D uncertain. This CDR3 is built from 16 residues. The germline CDR1 and CDR2 sequences are MNHEY and SMNVEV (reference sequence). V lost 5 bases and J 2 bases, leaving 17 bases between the germline ends. The CDR3 DNA is TGTGCCAGCAGTCCCCGTGGATTTGGGGTCACAGATACGCAGTATTTT. It is translated as CASSPRGFGVTDTQYF.

This clonotype has ten or more counts. This chain links TRBV5-1 with TRBJ2-3; 7 bases are a match to TRBD2. V was pared by 0 bases and J by 0 bases, with 4 bases of the junction left unmatched. This CDR3 contains 16 residues. Germline V CDR1 and CDR2: SGHRS, YFSETQ. This CDR3 reads CASSLEVSGSTDTQYF. In nucleotides, the CDR3 is TGCGCCAGCAGCTTGGAGGTTAGCGGGAGCACAGATACGCAGTATTTT.

The rearrangement links TRBV9 to TRBJ2-2; no definite D call. The CDR3 totals 14 residues. Germline lookup yields CDR1 SGDLS and CDR2 YYNGEE. Trimming pared 3 bases from V and 6 bases from J, leaving 12 bases between. The CDR3 bases are TGTGCCAGCAGCGCAGAGGAATCCCCCGGGGAGCTGTTTTTT. Translating it yields CASSAEESPGELFF.

This clonotype was counted at least ten times. The chain recombines TRBV12-3 or TRBV12-4 with TRBJ2-3, with unresolved D. The CDR3 spans 15 residues. V lost 1 base and J 1 base, leaving 9 bases between the germline ends. CDR3: CASSLGWAGTDTQYF. The CDR3 DNA reads TGTGCCAGCAGTTTAGGGTGGGCTGGCACAGATACGCAGTATTTT.

This clonotype was recorded many times. The rearrangement links TRBV20-1 to TRBJ1-1; no definite D call. This CDR3 has 16 residues. The V gene's germline CDR1 is DFQATT and CDR2 SNEGSKA (reference sequence). Trimming removed 0 bases from V and 5 bases from J, with 19 bases in between. CDR3 coding DNA: TGCAGTGCTAGAGATATAGATTCCGCCCATACGACTGAAGCTTTCTTT. As protein: CSARDIDSAHTTEAFF.

This clonotype was observed many times. The J gene is TRBJ1-1, the V gene TRBV19, with unresolved D. Per the germline V gene, CDR1 is LNHDA and CDR2 is SQIVND (reference sequence). The CDR3 is 15 amino acids. V dropped 0 bases and J dropped 5 bases, with 13 bases sitting between them. This CDR3 reads CASSIDLLGRTEAFF. CDR3 DNA sequence: TGTGCCAGTAGTATAGATCTATTGGGCCGTACTGAAGCTTTCTTT.

This clonotype was counted at least ten times. This chain joins TRBV4-2 and TRBJ2-2, with D unresolved. The V gene lost 0 bases and the J gene lost 4 bases, with 15 bases spanning the gap. Germline V CDR1 and CDR2: LGHNA, YNFKEQ. The CDR3 contains 17 residues. CDR3 in amino acids: CASSQDAAQGATGELFF. The CDR3 DNA is TGTGCCAGCAGCCAAGATGCAGCCCAAGGCGCCACCGGGGAGCTGTTTTTT.

This clonotype was picked up many times. V gene TRBV10-3 combines with J gene TRBJ2-2; possibly TRBD1 or TRBD2 for D (5 bases each). This CDR3 region has 17 residues. Trimming shortened V by 4 bases and J by 0 bases, and 15 bases separated the two germline ends. The germline V gene encodes CDR1 ENHRY and CDR2 SYGVKD. This chain's CDR3 is CAISGAGTDTNTGELFF. Written as DNA, the CDR3 is TGTGCCATCAGTGGGGCCGGGACGGATACGAACACCGGGGAGCTGTTTTTT.